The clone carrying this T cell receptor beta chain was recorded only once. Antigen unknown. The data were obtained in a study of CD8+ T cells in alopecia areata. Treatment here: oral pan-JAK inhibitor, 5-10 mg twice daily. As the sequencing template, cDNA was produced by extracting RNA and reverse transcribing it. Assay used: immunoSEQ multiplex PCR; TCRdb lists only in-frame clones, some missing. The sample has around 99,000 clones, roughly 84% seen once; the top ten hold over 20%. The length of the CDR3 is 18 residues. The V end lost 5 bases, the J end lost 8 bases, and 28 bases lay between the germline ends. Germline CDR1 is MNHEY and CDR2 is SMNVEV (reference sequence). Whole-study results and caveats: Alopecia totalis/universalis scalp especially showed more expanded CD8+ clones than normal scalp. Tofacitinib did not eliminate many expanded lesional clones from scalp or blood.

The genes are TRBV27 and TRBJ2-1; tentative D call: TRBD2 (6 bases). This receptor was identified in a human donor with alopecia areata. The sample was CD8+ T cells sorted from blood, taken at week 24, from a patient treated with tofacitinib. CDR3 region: CASSPSLLGGEPADEQFF. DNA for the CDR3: TGTGCCAGCAGTCCCTCCCTTCTGGGCGGGGAACCCGCGGATGAGCAGTTCTTC.